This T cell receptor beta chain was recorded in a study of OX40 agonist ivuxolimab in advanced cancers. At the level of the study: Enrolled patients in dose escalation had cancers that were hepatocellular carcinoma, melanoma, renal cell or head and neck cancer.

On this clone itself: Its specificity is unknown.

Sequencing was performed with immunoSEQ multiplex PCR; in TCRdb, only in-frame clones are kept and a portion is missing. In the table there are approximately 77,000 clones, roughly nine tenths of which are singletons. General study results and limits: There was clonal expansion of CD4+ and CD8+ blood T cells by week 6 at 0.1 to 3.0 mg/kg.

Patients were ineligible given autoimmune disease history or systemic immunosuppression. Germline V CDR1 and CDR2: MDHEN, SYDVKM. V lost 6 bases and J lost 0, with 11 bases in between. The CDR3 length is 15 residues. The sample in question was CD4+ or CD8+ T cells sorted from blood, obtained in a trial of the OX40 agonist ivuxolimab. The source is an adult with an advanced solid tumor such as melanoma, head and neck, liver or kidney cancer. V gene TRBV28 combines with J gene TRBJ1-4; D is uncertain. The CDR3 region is CASSPRTATNEKLFF. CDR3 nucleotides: TGTGCCAGCAGCCCTAGAACTGCAACTAATGAAAAACTGTTTTTT.